This T cell receptor (beta chain) emerged from a study of T-cell memory formation after mild COVID-19. Study information: TCR clusters mostly belonged to single donors. Findings and caveats of the study: Memory sampled before infection contained some responding clones, suggesting cross-reactive memory joined. There was no confirmation that second-wave clones peaking on day 37 were SARS-CoV-2 specific. A second wave expanding day 15 to 37 was CD4+-biased; contracting clones were balanced.

TCRdb called the 5' RACE reads again in MiXCR, with one record for every CDR3 protein. The repertoire includes about 430,000 distinct CDR3 sequences, approximately 19% of them detected once, and 20% to 25% sits in the top ten. This clonotype was detected a few times. Its antigen is not identified. Specimen: PBMCs or a T cell subset sorted from them (not recorded which). This receptor was identified in a man younger than 30 who had mild COVID-19 (a few samples of this study predate the infection). Cell type and time point are not known.

The CDR3: CASSPDRGDNEQFF. For the CDR3, the DNA is TGTGCCAGCAGCCCCGACAGGGGGGACAATGAGCAGTTCTTC. V usage is TRBV9 and J usage is TRBJ2-1, with 9 bases identical to TRBD1. In germline, CDR1 is SGDLS, CDR2 YYNGEE. This CDR3 comprises 14 residues. The J segment lost 5 bases and the V segment lost 4 bases, leaving 4 bases of the junction unmatched.